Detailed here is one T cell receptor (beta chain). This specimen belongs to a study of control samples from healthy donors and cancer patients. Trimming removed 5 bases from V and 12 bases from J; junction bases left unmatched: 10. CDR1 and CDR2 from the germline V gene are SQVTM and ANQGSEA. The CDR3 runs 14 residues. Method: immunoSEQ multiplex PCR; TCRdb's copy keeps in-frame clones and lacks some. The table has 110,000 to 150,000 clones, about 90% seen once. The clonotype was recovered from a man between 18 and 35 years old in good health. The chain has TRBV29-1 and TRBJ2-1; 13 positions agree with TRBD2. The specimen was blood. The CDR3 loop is CSVQTSGGSPGQFF. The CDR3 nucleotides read TGCAGCGTTCAGACTAGCGGGGGGTCCCCAGGGCAGTTCTTC.